This TCR beta chain was observed in a study of blood T cell repertoires in COVID-19 (TCRdb year 2020). For the study in its entirety: Samples covering the acute and convalescent phases of COVID-19 were provided by collaborators in the United States, Italy and Spain. The material from the prospective study consisted of cDNA or gDNA derived from T cells, B-cell-depleted T cells, or PBMCs. Deeply sampled blood TCRbeta repertoires from subjects exposed to, actively infected with, or recovered from COVID-19 were included in the dataset. The repertoires were released in a freely available public database intended as a resource for research on the immune response to SARS-CoV-2. The samples were drawn from two sources: the first 160 participants of the ongoing ImmuneRACE study, and fewer than 1,500 subjects contributed by 6 global collaborators. Sample metadata almost always included a de-identified subject ID, COVID-19 status, age in years and sex. Where available, HLA class I and class II types were taken from metadata supplied by the sample provider and were not determined by assay-based typing.

Participants in the prospective study were enrolled through a virtual design, were aged about 18 to 100 years, and lived in fewer than 30 United States geographic areas. Cohort assignment in the prospective study relied on participant-reported clinical history from a screening survey and a study questionnaire. Mobile phlebotomists in the prospective study collected whole blood, serum and a nasopharyngeal or oropharyngeal swab from every participant. Over a roughly 2-month period, participants in the prospective study had the option of providing additional blood draws and questionnaires. Before DNA extraction, blood samples from the prospective study were shipped at room temperature or frozen. The CDR3 goes from the cysteine to the phenylalanine over 16 residues. Only the CDR3 DNA stays, 48 bases, in frame from base 1. Compared with germline, V lacks 1 base and J lacks 1 base; bases without a gene match: 4. The germline V gene provides CDR1 SGHVS and CDR2 FNYEAQ.

Beyond this particular receptor, the publication reports: Clinical and demographic metadata were provided uncurated, with the amount varying by source and participant.

About this clone itself: Its antigen is currently not known. The input lacks base qualities; no much larger clone sits a single base away. The same CDR3 is also encoded by other DNA sequences in this sample.

TCRbeta CDR3 regions were amplified from genomic DNA using the immunoSEQ Assay, a bias-controlled multiplex PCR. Under the source paper's analysis protocol: The number of nucleated cells in each sample was estimated from the amplification of reference gene primers within the assay. Sequence reads were collapsed and filtered to measure the absolute abundance of every unique TCRbeta CDR3 rearrangement. Productive Simpson clonality was computed per sample as the square root of Simpson's diversity index over productive rearrangements. TCRdb holds this immuneACCESS table with in-frame rearrangements only. Some clones are missing; in checked studies, unresolved V genes explain under half, and the rest has no known cause. V and J calls and clone size are as listed in that table; D and trimming were resolved from the DNA. The sample table lists 380,000 or so clones, around 90% of them with a count of one. The top ten constitute roughly 1.9% of the sample.

The source is a woman in her thirties or forties with acute COVID-19. The chain joins TRBV7-6 to TRBJ1-3, with 7 junctional bases fitting TRBD1. The sequencing sample was made of PBMCs or T cells enriched from blood (not recorded which). This receptor has the CDR3 CASSLGTGNSGNTIYF. The DNA sequence is as follows: TGTGCCAGCAGCTTAGGGACAGGAAATTCTGGAAACACCATATATTTT.